The 29 T cell receptor beta chains presented below share a single source sample, sequenced in a study of cytomegalovirus exposure and HLA in healthy donors. This PCR relied on a set of 60 Vbeta primers and 13 Jbeta primers. Method: immunoSEQ multiplex PCR; TCRdb's copy keeps in-frame clones and lacks some. The data contain 100,000 to 150,000 clones, roughly four fifths of them seen just once; the ten biggest clones take up 5.5% to 7.5%. Material: PBMCs. The source of these receptors is a woman aged 40 to 49 in good health and CMV-seropositive.

V usage is TRBV1 and J usage is TRBJ2-5; the table names TRBD2, a call not compared with the DNA. TRBV1 is listed as a pseudogene. There are 15 residues in the CDR3. CDR3 DNA: TGCACCAGCAGCCAAGATCCGGCTAGCGAAGAGACCCAGTACTTC. Protein product: CTSSQDPASEETQYF.

The V call is TRBV9, the J call TRBJ1-2; 10 nucleotides match TRBD1. This CDR3 has 16 amino acids. Germline assignment: CDR1 SGDLS and CDR2 YYNGEE. The V segment lost 4 bases and the J segment 8 bases; nucleotides outside the gene matches: 14. The CDR3 nucleotides are TGTGCCAGCAGCCAGGACAGGGGGAGGTATACGAGCGGCTACACCTTC. Translating gives CASSQDRGRYTSGYTF.

The V call is TRBV7-9, the J call TRBJ1-2, with D possibly TRBD1 on 5 matching bases. Germline-derived CDR1 and CDR2 are SEHNR and FQNEAQ (reference sequence). The CDR3 contains 15 residues. V was clipped by 4 bases and J by 8 bases, with 20 bases between them. The CDR3 DNA reads as TGTGCCAGCAGCTCGCGACAGAGTCTATTTTTCGGCTACACCTTC. Residues: CASSSRQSLFFGYTF.

This rearrangement joins TRBV4-3 to TRBJ2-1; 11 bases fit TRBD2. The CDR3 totals 19 residues. CDR1 and CDR2 from the germline V gene are LGHNA and YSLEER. The ends lost 0 bases at V and 4 bases at J; junction bases unmatched: 11. CDR3 sequence (DNA): TGCGCCAGCAGCCAAGATCGTGTTGTAGCGGGAGGGTTTTACAATGAGCAGTTCTTC. Its translation: CASSQDRVVAGGFYNEQFF.

This chain joins TRBV7-2 and TRBJ2-2; 8 bases are shared with TRBD1. The ends lost 5 bases at V and 0 bases at J; junction bases unmatched: 2. The CDR3 loop spans 15 amino acids. Germline V gene data show CDR1 as SGHTA and CDR2 as FQGNSA. The CDR3 sequence: CASSRDRTNTGELFF. DNA for the CDR3: TGTGCCAGCAGCCGGGACAGGACGAACACCGGGGAGCTGTTTTTT.

The table lists this clone with many counts. The V gene is TRBV7-6, the J gene TRBJ2-1; 9 bases match TRBD2. The junction had 4 bases not matched to a gene; V was cut back by 5 bases and J by 5 bases. Per the germline V gene, CDR1 is SGHVS and CDR2 is FNYEAQ. The CDR3 has 14 residues. CDR3 region: CASSGLAGDNEQFF. DNA for the CDR3: TGTGCCAGCAGCGGGTTAGCGGGGGACAATGAGCAGTTCTTC.

The V call is TRBV30, the J call TRBJ1-1; D gene ambiguous. The CDR3 has 12 amino acids. V was cut by 0 bases and J by 6 bases, with 8 bases left in between. The V gene's germline CDR1 is GTSNPN and CDR2 SVGIG (reference sequence). This chain's CDR3 is CAWSVPEAEAFF. The CDR3 DNA follows: TGTGCCTGGAGTGTACCGGAGGCTGAAGCTTTCTTT.

The J gene is TRBJ1-2, the V gene TRBV9; a weak D match, TRBD1 (5 bases). CDR1 is SGDLS and CDR2 is YYNGEE in the germline V gene. V dropped 0 bases and J dropped 2 bases, with 17 bases sitting between them. The CDR3 consists of 17 residues. CDR3 protein: CASSVEGATLLNYGYTF. In DNA form, the CDR3 reads TGTGCCAGCAGCGTAGAAGGGGCTACGCTCCTGAACTATGGCTACACCTTC. Complete variable domain (other parts from reference TRBV9 and TRBJ1-2): DSGVTQTPKHLITATGQRVTLRCSPRSGDLSVYWYQQSLDQGLQFLIQYYNGEERAKGNILERFSAQQFPDLHSELNLSSLELGDSALYFCASSVEGATLLNYGYTFGSGTRLTVV.

The genes are TRBV7-9 and TRBJ2-7; 11 bases align to TRBD2. V was pared by 5 bases and J by 7 bases, with 7 bases of the junction left unmatched. The CDR3 sequence is 14 residues long. Germline CDR1 and CDR2: SEHNR and FQNEAQ (reference sequence). CDR3 coding DNA: TGTGCCAGCAGCCCACTAGCGGGAGTCTATGAGCAGTACTTC. It yields the protein CASSPLAGVYEQYF. Complete variable domain (other parts from reference TRBV7-9 and TRBJ2-7): DTGVSQNPRHKITKRGQNVTFRCDPISEHNRLYWYRQTLGQGPEFLTYFQNEAQLEKSRLLSDRFSAERPKGSFSTLEIQRTEQGDSAMYLCASSPLAGVYEQYFGPGTRLTVT.

J is TRBJ2-1 and V is TRBV10-3; unclear D gene. Trimming took 8 bases from V and 6 from J, leaving 11 bases between them. The CDR3 contains 12 residues. The germline CDR1 and CDR2 sequences are ENHRY and SYGVKD. CDR3 in DNA: TGTGCCATCTCCCGGGTCCTCAATGAGCAGTTCTTC. It is translated as CAISRVLNEQFF.

The chain uses TRBV9 and TRBJ2-5; D is unresolved. The CDR3 runs to 14 residues. V was clipped by 0 bases and J by 2 bases, with 8 bases between them. CDR1 and CDR2 (germline): SGDLS, YYNGEE. The CDR3: CASSVGSGQETQYF. The CDR3 DNA reads as TGTGCCAGCAGCGTAGGGTCAGGACAAGAGACCCAGTACTTC.

This clone was observed a few times. The rearrangement links TRBV5-6 to TRBJ1-2, with 12 bases matching TRBD1. The CDR3 loop spans 13 amino acids. Germline V gene sequence: CDR1 SGHDT, CDR2 YYEEEE. The trim removed 4 bases at V and 7 bases at J, leaving 2 bases unmatched. CDR3 bases: TGTGCCAGCAGCCCGGGACAGGGGGCTGGCTACACCTTC. This gives the protein CASSPGQGAGYTF.

The genes are TRBV5-1 and TRBJ2-2; TRBD2 aligns across 12 bases. CDR3 length: 18 amino acids. CDR1 and CDR2 from the germline V gene are SGHRS and YFSETQ. Germline trimming cut 4 bases from V and 4 bases from J; bases unmatched to any gene: 11. CDR3 loop: CASSRRTSGIDSTGELFF. The CDR3 DNA reads as TGCGCCAGCAGCCGCCGGACTAGCGGGATTGATAGCACCGGGGAGCTGTTTTTT.

This chain uses TRBV27 with TRBJ1-5; 8 positions match TRBD1. V dropped 5 bases and J dropped 7; count of bases not matched to a gene: 7. CDR3 length: 14 residues. CDR1 is MNHEY and CDR2 is SMNVEV in the germline V gene (reference sequence). CDR3 protein: CASSRQGLEQPQHF. The CDR3 nucleotides are TGTGCCAGCAGTCGACAGGGGTTGGAGCAGCCCCAGCATTTT.

The rearrangement joins TRBV7-8 to TRBJ2-7, with a tentative D call TRBD1 (5 bases). V lost 3 bases and J 0 bases, leaving 12 bases between the germline ends. The length of the CDR3 is 15 residues. The germline V gene has CDR1 SGHVS and CDR2 FQNEAQ. The CDR3 region is CASSFRTSYSYEQYF. The DNA for the CDR3 is TGTGCCAGCAGCTTCCGGACATCTTACTCCTACGAGCAGTACTTC.

This clone appeared a few times. The CDR3 DNA reads as TGTGCCAGTAGTAATGTGCCGGGCGGGTATGGCTACACCTTC. Translated: CASSNVPGGYGYTF. The rearrangement joins TRBV19 to TRBJ1-2; D is undetermined. Trimming took off 4 bases at V and 5 bases at J, with 14 bases between the two ends. Germline V gene data show CDR1 as LNHDA and CDR2 as SQIVND (reference sequence). There are 14 residues in the CDR3.

Only one count was recorded for this clone. The rearrangement links TRBV6-1 to TRBJ1-2; weak D call: TRBD1 (5 bases). This CDR3 has 17 amino acids. Trimming shortened V by 0 bases and J by 8 bases, and 22 bases separated the two germline ends. The V gene's germline CDR1 is MNHNS and CDR2 SASEGT. The CDR3 nucleotides are TGTGCCAGCAGTGAAGCGCAGTTTGGGGGTTGGGAGGTAGGCTACACCTTC. Amino acid sequence: CASSEAQFGGWEVGYTF.

About this clone itself: A junction boundary mismatches the germline segment, possibly from a read error. This chain connects TRBV7-9 to TRBJ2-4, with 12 bases fitting TRBD2. Germline-derived CDR1 and CDR2 are SEHNR and FQNEAQ (reference sequence). There are 18 residues in the CDR3. The CDR3 nucleotides are TGTGCCAGCAGCTTAGGGTCCCGGACTAGCGGGAAGGGGTCGAGTGTTTCCTTC. This codes for CASSLGSRTSGKGSSVSF.

The rearrangement uses TRBV18 and TRBJ2-2; D might be TRBD2 (6 bases). V lost 8 bases to trimming and J lost 3 bases, with 19 bases between them. Germline V lookup: CDR1 KGHSH, CDR2 LQKENI. The CDR3 covers 16 residues. Here the CDR3 reads CASQQRGTGDTGELFF. DNA for the CDR3: TGTGCCAGCCAACAACGGGGGACGGGGGACACCGGGGAGCTGTTTTTT.

The J gene is TRBJ1-1, the V gene TRBV5-1; D is unresolved. Trimming stripped 0 bases from V and 0 bases from J, with 9 bases between. Germline values: CDR1 SGHRS, CDR2 YFSETQ. The CDR3 runs to 15 residues. CDR3 sequence (DNA): TGCGCCAGCAGCTTGGCCGAGGGCATGAACACTGAAGCTTTCTTT. Amino acid sequence: CASSLAEGMNTEAFF.

The V and J genes are TRBV19 and TRBJ1-1, with 10 bases aligning to TRBD1. CDR3 size: 14 residues. CDR1 is LNHDA, CDR2 SQIVND, per germline (reference sequence). The V gene end was trimmed by 6 bases and the J gene end by 7 bases; junction bases not matched to a gene: 8. In nucleotides, the CDR3 is TGTGCCAGTAGCTTGGGGACAGGGGAATTTGAAGCTTTCTTT. Its protein is CASSLGTGEFEAFF.

The genes are TRBV6-1 and TRBJ2-5; D may be TRBD1 (6 bases). The CDR3 spans 12 residues. Trimming stripped 6 bases from V and 7 bases from J, with 12 bases between. Per germline, CDR1 MNHNS and CDR2 SASEGT. CDR3 protein: CASRTGIGTQYF. CDR3 nucleotide sequence: TGTGCCAGCAGGACAGGTATCGGGACCCAGTACTTC.

This rearrangement joins TRBV11-2 to TRBJ1-5; the D gene is possibly TRBD1 (6 bases). The CDR3 spans 15 residues. Trimming removed 5 bases from V and 0 bases from J, with 11 bases in between. CDR1 and CDR2 (germline): SGHAT, FQNNGV. CDR3 in DNA: TGTGCCAGCAGCCGCGACAGGTCTAGCAATCAGCCCCAGCATTTT. This codes for CASSRDRSSNQPQHF.

This chain uses TRBV28 with TRBJ1-2; TRBD1 aligns across 8 bases. Germline CDR1 reads MDHEN; CDR2 reads SYDVKM. This CDR3 has 16 amino acids. Trimming cost V 7 bases and J 0 bases; bases outside gene matches: 10. CDR3: CASKGGGQGSNYGYTF. The CDR3 DNA reads as TGTGCCAGCAAGGGTGGCGGACAGGGTTCTAACTATGGCTACACCTTC.

This clone has only one observation. V is TRBV9 and J is TRBJ2-7; maybe TRBD2 (5 bases). The CDR3 is 13 amino acids. The germline CDR1 and CDR2 sequences are SGDLS and YYNGEE. Trimming took 2 bases from V and 5 from J, leaving 11 bases between them. The CDR3 coding sequence is TGTGCCAGCAGCGTGGTACCGAGGGACGAGCAGTACTTC. Its translation: CASSVVPRDEQYF.

This clone was seen a single time. The V call is TRBV29-1, the J call TRBJ1-1, with a weak D call TRBD1 (5 bases). Germline V gene data show CDR1 as SQVTM and CDR2 as ANQGSEA. Deletions cut 5 bases from V and 10 bases from J, with 26 bases between. The CDR3 sequence is 15 residues long. CDR3 coding DNA: TGCAGCGTTCTATACCCGGGGACGCAGGGAGGCCGAGCTTTCTTT. Translated, it gives CSVLYPGTQGGRAFF.

V gene TRBV11-2 combines with J gene TRBJ2-1; 7 bases line up with TRBD2. There are 16 residues in the CDR3. The germline V gene has CDR1 SGHAT and CDR2 FQNNGV. After removal of 4 bases from V and 0 bases from J, the junction contained 6 bases not matched to a gene. CDR3 nucleotides: TGTGCCAGCAGCTCCTTCCGGACTAGCTCCTACAATGAGCAGTTCTTC. Translating gives CASSSFRTSSYNEQFF.

The chain employs TRBV28 and TRBJ1-1; no reliable D call. CDR1 and CDR2 from the germline V gene are MDHEN and SYDVKM. V dropped 2 bases and J dropped 2 bases, with 9 bases sitting between them. CDR3 length equals 14 residues. The chain's CDR3 is CASSLMAGNTEAFF. The DNA of the CDR3 is TGTGCCAGCAGTTTAATGGCAGGTAACACTGAAGCTTTCTTT.

This clone was found a few times. The chain employs TRBV7-3 and TRBJ2-1; TRBD2 agrees at 12 bases. Germline values: CDR1 SGHTA, CDR2 FQGTGA. The junction had 5 bases not matched to a gene; V was cut back by 5 bases and J by 6 bases. This CDR3 has 15 amino acids. The CDR3 sequence: CASSQMTSGGNEQFF. As DNA, the CDR3 is TGTGCCAGCAGCCAAATGACTAGCGGGGGCAATGAGCAGTTCTTC.